Shown below are 18 T cell receptor beta chains from a single sample sequenced in a study of blood T cell repertoires in COVID-19. Sequenced by immunoSEQ multiplex PCR; TCRdb stores in-frame clones only, minus some. The sample gives hundreds of thousands of clones, around 90% of which show up once; approximately 1.5% is in the top ten. Sample: PBMCs or T cells enriched from blood (not recorded which). The receptor set was obtained from a woman aged 45-60 years who had recovered from COVID-19.

CDR3 protein: CSVDFSTSGNNEQFF. CDR3 bases: TGCAGCGTTGATTTCTCGACTAGCGGGAACAATGAGCAGTTCTTC. The chain carries TRBV29-1 and TRBJ2-1; 11 positions agree with TRBD2. Germline loops: CDR1 SQVTM, CDR2 ANQGSEA. CDR3 size: 15 residues. The J segment lost 5 bases and the V segment lost 3 bases, leaving 6 bases of the junction unmatched.

The chain is built from TRBV5-4 and TRBJ2-5; 9 bases match TRBD2. V lost 5 bases, J lost 5 bases, and 7 bases stayed unmatched. Germline V gene sequence: CDR1 SGHNT, CDR2 YYREEE (reference sequence). The CDR3 has 14 amino acids. The CDR3 DNA sequence: TGTGCCAGCAGTCTCAGCGGGGGGAAGGAGACCCAGTACTTC. Protein sequence: CASSLSGGKETQYF.

The V gene is TRBV5-1, the J gene TRBJ2-7; 10 nucleotides agree with TRBD2. Germline V CDR1 and CDR2: SGHRS, YFSETQ. Trimming removed 3 bases from V and 3 bases from J; junction bases left unmatched: 6. The CDR3 sequence is 15 residues long. The CDR3 loop reads CASSWRTSGDYEQYF. As DNA, the CDR3 is TGCGCCAGCAGCTGGAGGACTAGCGGAGACTACGAGCAGTACTTC.

This chain uses TRBV5-5 with TRBJ2-7; TRBD2 matches at 13 bases. The CDR3 loop spans 14 amino acids. V lost 3 bases and J lost 5; bases outside the gene matches: 2. Looked up from germline, CDR1 is SGHKS and CDR2 is YYEKEE (reference sequence). The CDR3 reads CASSYGLAGDEQYF. CDR3 in DNA: TGTGCCAGCAGCTACGGACTAGCGGGAGACGAGCAGTACTTC.

The chain has TRBV18 and TRBJ1-5; D uncertain. From germline, CDR1 is KGHSH and CDR2 LQKENI. Trimming took 4 bases from V and 5 from J, leaving 15 bases between them. The CDR3 consists of 15 residues. CDR3 sequence: CASSRGYLGDQPQHF. DNA for the CDR3: TGTGCCAGCTCACGAGGTTATTTGGGTGATCAGCCCCAGCATTTT.

J is TRBJ2-7 and V is TRBV18, with a weak D call TRBD1 (6 bases). V was shortened by 3 bases and J by 3 bases, with 12 bases between the two germline ends. Per germline, CDR1 KGHSH and CDR2 LQKENI. The length of the CDR3 is 14 residues. CDR3 DNA: TGTGCCAGCTCACCGGGACAAGCCGTCTACGAGCAGTACTTC. Translating gives CASSPGQAVYEQYF.

The chain has TRBV7-2 and TRBJ2-1; D is perhaps TRBD1 (6 bases). The V gene's germline CDR1 is SGHTA and CDR2 FQGNSA. V was shortened by 5 bases and J by 8 bases, with 7 bases between the two germline ends. There are 11 residues in the CDR3. CDR3 in DNA: TGTGCCAGCAGCACAGGGTATGAGCAGTTCTTC. This encodes CASSTGYEQFF.

The rearrangement joins TRBV27 to TRBJ1-1; tentative D call: TRBD1 (5 bases). Deletions cut 1 base from V and 7 bases from J, with 28 bases between. The CDR3 contains 19 residues. Germline CDR1 is MNHEY and CDR2 is SMNVEV (reference sequence). The CDR3 here is CASSLYSYTLTGEENEAFF. CDR3 DNA sequence: TGTGCCAGCAGTTTATACTCATACACCCTCACAGGAGAAGAAAATGAAGCTTTCTTT.

The chain uses TRBV28 and TRBJ2-1; 8 nucleotides align to TRBD2. Germline CDR1 reads MDHEN; CDR2 reads SYDVKM. V shed 3 bases, J shed 6 bases, and the junction held 10 bases outside the gene matches. This CDR3 spans 16 amino acids. CDR3 DNA sequence: TGTGCCAGCAGTTTTCGGGAGGGGGGAACGTCCAATGAGCAGTTCTTC. It yields the protein CASSFREGGTSNEQFF. The full variable domain, in which reference TRBV28 and TRBJ2-1 provide the parts outside the CDR3, is DVKVTQSSRYLVKRTGEKVFLECVQDMDHENMFWYRQDPGLGLRLIYFSYDVKMKEKGDIPEGYSVSREKKERFSLILESASTNQTSMYLCASSFREGGTSNEQFFGPGTRLTVL.

The V and J genes are TRBV28 and TRBJ2-7, with 7 nucleotides matching TRBD2. The CDR3 totals 14 residues. Per germline, CDR1 MDHEN and CDR2 SYDVKM. V trimming: 9 bases; J trimming: 1 base; junction bases outside the gene matches: 9. CDR3 in DNA: TGTGCCAGTCATCGCGGGGGAGAGTCCTACGAGCAGTACTTC. It codes for CASHRGGESYEQYF.

The chain couples TRBV3-1 (or the pseudogene TRBV3-2) to TRBJ2-5, with 7 bases aligning to TRBD2. This CDR3 is built from 15 residues. Germline V gives CDR1 LGHDT, CDR2 YNNKEL (reference sequence). With 0 bases clipped from V and 4 bases from J, the junction kept 5 bases outside the gene matches. CDR3 loop: CASSQDLSGGETQYF. The CDR3 region has the DNA TGTGCCAGCAGCCAAGATCTTTCGGGAGGAGAGACCCAGTACTTC.

The V call is TRBV6-5, the J call TRBJ1-3, with D possibly being TRBD1 (6 bases). This CDR3 region has 15 residues. V was cut by 6 bases and J by 0 bases, with 12 bases left in between. The germline V gene encodes CDR1 MNHEY and CDR2 SVGAGI. CDR3 DNA: TGTGCCAGCAGACCCCGGGACACCTCTGGAAACACCATATATTTT. This sequence encodes CASRPRDTSGNTIYF.

The chain is built from TRBV5-4 and TRBJ2-5; tentatively, D is TRBD2 (5 bases). Germline V CDR1 and CDR2: SGHNT, YYREEE (reference sequence). This CDR3 has 14 amino acids. V gave up 2 bases and J gave up 4 bases, with 12 bases separating them. The CDR3 nucleotides read TGTGCCAGCAGCTTTCCCCTAGCCGGAGAGACCCAGTACTTC. This encodes CASSFPLAGETQYF.

The chain employs TRBV5-1 and TRBJ1-2, with D tentatively TRBD1 (5 bases). CDR1 and CDR2 (germline): SGHRS, YFSETQ. Trimming pared 6 bases from V and 2 bases from J, leaving 11 bases between. CDR3 length equals 13 residues. The CDR3 DNA sequence: TGCGCCAGCACCCCGGGGGACAACTATGGCTACACCTTC. Protein: CASTPGDNYGYTF.

The rearrangement links TRBV3-1 (or the pseudogene TRBV3-2) to TRBJ1-2; possibly TRBD1 for D (6 bases). CDR3 length: 17 amino acids. Germline CDR1 LGHDT, CDR2 YNNKEL (reference sequence). With 0 bases removed from V and 4 bases from J, the gap between germline ends came to 18 bases. This CDR3 is CASSQDTSGAKTYGYTF. Here the CDR3 DNA reads TGTGCCAGCAGCCAAGATACGTCAGGGGCCAAAACCTATGGCTACACCTTC.

The chain carries TRBV28 and TRBJ1-5; tentatively, D is TRBD1 (6 bases). This CDR3 contains 17 residues. Germline V CDR1 and CDR2: MDHEN, SYDVKM. V was trimmed by 5 bases and J by 0 bases, leaving 17 bases between them. CDR3 sequence: CASSPRTEKGSNQPQHF. The CDR3, as DNA: TGTGCCAGCAGTCCTCGGACAGAAAAGGGTAGCAATCAGCCCCAGCATTTT. Complete variable domain (other parts from reference TRBV28 and TRBJ1-5): DVKVTQSSRYLVKRTGEKVFLECVQDMDHENMFWYRQDPGLGLRLIYFSYDVKMKEKGDIPEGYSVSREKKERFSLILESASTNQTSMYLCASSPRTEKGSNQPQHFGDGTRLSIL.

The rearrangement links TRBV7-8 to TRBJ1-6, with D unresolved. CDR1 and CDR2 (germline): SGHVS, FQNEAQ. CDR3 length equals 14 residues. Trimming took off 2 bases at V and 8 bases at J, with 10 bases between the two ends. This CDR3 is CASSLQAPDSPLHF. The CDR3 region has the DNA TGTGCCAGCAGCTTACAGGCCCCAGATTCACCCCTCCACTTT.

This rearrangement joins TRBV3-1 (or the pseudogene TRBV3-2) to TRBJ1-2, with a possible D match to TRBD1 (6 bases). Germline values: CDR1 LGHDT, CDR2 YNNKEL (reference sequence). The CDR3 loop spans 16 amino acids. The V end lost 4 bases, the J end lost 1 base, and 16 bases lay between the germline ends. CDR3 protein: CASSPRSGASNYGYTF. The CDR3 region has the DNA TGTGCCAGCAGCCCCAGGTCAGGGGCCAGTAACTATGGCTACACCTTC.